Shown below are 3 T cell receptor beta chains from a single sample sequenced in a study of blood T cells in healthy people across ages. Then a second PCR, running roughly 7 to 11 cycles, was carried out with a sample-barcoded 5' primer and a J-beta primer mix. TCRdb called the 5' RACE reads again in MiXCR, with one record for every CDR3 protein. The table records some 930,000 distinct CDR3 sequences, almost 30% of them present only once. Separately, the same data were catalogued under a study of T cells of mothers and their children.

Sequenced material: blood. These receptors all stem from a woman aged 35 to 49 in good health.

This clonotype came up a few times. The chain joins TRBV4-3 to TRBJ2-5; no firm D call. The CDR3 loop spans 13 amino acids. V gave up 4 bases and J gave up 11 bases, with 17 bases separating them. CDR1 is LGHNA, CDR2 YSLEER, per germline. As DNA, the CDR3 is TGCGCCAGCAGCCGAGTGCCCAGAGGAGAGCAGTACTTC. As protein: CASSRVPRGEQYF.

Details on this clonotype: A junction boundary mismatches the germline segment, possibly from a read error. V is TRBV7-2 and J is TRBJ1-4, with TRBD1 identical over 7 bases. The CDR3 runs to 14 residues. Germline CDR1 SGHTA, CDR2 FQGNSA. The CDR3 protein is CASSRQGSNEKRFF. CDR3 bases: TGTGCCAGCAGCCGACAGGGAAGTAATGAAAAACGGTTTTTT. Full variable domain (missing parts from reference TRBV7-2 and TRBJ1-4): GAGVSQSPSNKVTEKGKDVELRCDPISGHTALYWYRQSLGQGLEFLIYFQGNSAPDKSGLPSDRFSAERTGGSVSTLTIQRTQQEDSAVYLCASSRQGSNEKRFFGSGTQLSVL.

The V call is TRBV7-9, the J call TRBJ2-7; D gene unclear. The length of the CDR3 is 13 residues. The V gene lost 5 bases and the J gene lost 0 bases, with 8 bases spanning the gap. The V gene's germline CDR1 is SEHNR and CDR2 FQNEAQ (reference sequence). In DNA, the CDR3 is TGTGCCAGCAGCAAACATCCCTCCTACGAGCAGTACTTC. Its translation: CASSKHPSYEQYF.